The 10 T cell receptor beta chains below were found in one sample sequenced in a study of cytotoxic CD8 clonotypes in ibrutinib-treated CLL (dated by TCRdb to 2020 to 2023). Receptors were amplified or captured by the immunoSEQ multiplex PCR assay. Sourced from immuneACCESS, this table was stored by TCRdb with only in-frame sequences that have V and J called. A share of the clones is absent; for the studies checked, an unresolved V gene accounts for under half, and the remainder has no known explanation. The sample table records more than 110,000 clones; about three quarters of these occur just once. The top ten clonotypes cover roughly 4.7% of the sample. The time point label corresponds to: 24 months on ibrutinib. The sequencing here drew on PBMCs, taken after 24 months of ibrutinib treatment. The receptors derive from a human donor with chronic lymphocytic leukemia.

The table lists this clone with a count of one. The chain is built from TRBV5-1 and TRBJ1-1, with a tentative D call TRBD1 (5 bases). Germline V lookup: CDR1 SGHRS, CDR2 YFSETQ. Trimming removed 4 bases at V and 0 bases at J, with 16 bases between. The CDR3 is 16 residues long. The chain's CDR3 is CASSPPGQVVNTEAFF. The DNA for the CDR3 is TGCGCCAGCAGCCCCCCGGGGCAGGTGGTGAACACTGAAGCTTTCTTT.

J is TRBJ1-2 and V is TRBV28; no firm D call. This CDR3 has 13 residues. Per the germline V gene, CDR1 is MDHEN and CDR2 is SYDVKM. Trimming cost V 7 bases and J 4 bases, with 13 bases left between them. Here the CDR3 reads CASTPESRYGYTF. CDR3 nucleotides: TGTGCCAGCACCCCCGAGTCCCGCTATGGCTACACCTTC.

The chain joins TRBV6-1 to TRBJ2-5; D uncertain. The CDR3 consists of 12 residues. The V end was cut by 3 bases, the J end by 1 base, with 3 bases between. The germline V gene has CDR1 MNHNS and CDR2 SASEGT. The chain's CDR3 is CASSDTQETQYF. CDR3 bases: TGTGCCAGCAGTGACACCCAAGAGACCCAGTACTTC.

This clone was found a few times. This chain connects TRBV27 to TRBJ1-5, with a possible D match to TRBD1 (6 bases). The CDR3 sequence is 15 residues long. Germline lookup yields CDR1 MNHEY and CDR2 SMNVEV (reference sequence). V dropped 0 bases and J dropped 9 bases, with 15 bases sitting between them. CDR3 bases: TGTGCCAGCAGTTTATCGATCCAGGGGAGAGGGCCCCAGCATTTT. Its translation is CASSLSIQGRGPQHF.

This chain links TRBV20-1 with TRBJ1-2; D gene uncertain. Germline lookup yields CDR1 DFQATT and CDR2 SNEGSKA (reference sequence). The CDR3 spans 11 residues. V lost 3 bases and J 3 bases, leaving 5 bases between the germline ends. The CDR3 protein is CSASGHYGYTF. The CDR3 nucleotides read TGCAGTGCTAGTGGTCACTATGGCTACACCTTC.

This chain joins TRBV30 and TRBJ2-5; 7 bases line up with TRBD2. The CDR3 has 11 amino acids. Germline V gene sequence: CDR1 GTSNPN, CDR2 SVGIG (reference sequence). V lost 8 bases to trimming and J lost 5 bases; unmatched junction nucleotides: 5. As DNA, the CDR3 is TGTGCCGGGGGGGGTGAGGAGACCCAGTACTTC. It translates to CAGGGEETQYF. The full variable domain, its missing parts supplied by reference TRBV30 and TRBJ2-5, is SQTIHQWPATLVQPVGSPLSLECTVEGTSNPNLYWYRQAAGRGLQLLFYSVGIGQISSEVPQNLSASRPQDRQFILSSKKLLLSDSGFYLCAGGGEETQYFGPGTRLLVL.

The CDR3 reads CASSLVVVGGYTF. CDR3 nucleotides: TGTGCCAGCAGCTTAGTGGTGGTGGGCGGCTACACCTTC. The genes are TRBV7-2 and TRBJ1-2; D gene unclear. Germline loops: CDR1 SGHTA, CDR2 FQGNSA. The CDR3 is made up of 13 amino acids. Trimming cost V 1 base and J 8 bases, with 11 bases left between them.

V usage is TRBV11-1 and J usage is TRBJ1-6, with TRBD1 as a possible D gene (6 bases). V was pared by 4 bases and J by 10 bases, with 11 bases between. Germline values: CDR1 SGHAT, CDR2 FQDESV (reference sequence). The CDR3 is 13 amino acids. The CDR3 DNA reads TGTGCCAGCAGCTCAGGGGAAGGCTCACCCCTCCACTTT. Translating it yields CASSSGEGSPLHF. The variable domain in full, with the rest retrieved from reference TRBV11-1 and TRBJ1-6, is EAEVAQSPRYKITEKSQAVAFWCDPISGHATLYWYRQILGQGPELLVQFQDESVVDDSQLPKDRFSAERLKGVDSTLKIQPAELGDSAMYLCASSSGEGSPLHFGNGTRLTVT.

The gene calls are TRBV7-3 and TRBJ1-1; D is unresolved. Germline-derived CDR1 and CDR2 are SGHTA and FQGTGA. V was cut by 2 bases and J by 8 bases, with 9 bases left in between. The CDR3 consists of 12 residues. The CDR3 sequence is CASSLRAAEAFF. The CDR3 DNA is TGTGCCAGCAGCTTACGGGCGGCAGAAGCTTTCTTT. Using reference TRBV7-3 and TRBJ1-1 for the parts outside the CDR3, the full variable domain is GAGVSQTPSNKVTEKGKYVELRCDPISGHTALYWYRQSLGQGPEFLIYFQGTGAADDSGLPNDRFFAVRPEGSVSTLKIQRTERGDSAVYLCASSLRAAEAFFGQGTRLTVV.

This clone was seen more than once but under ten times. The V gene is TRBV18, the J gene TRBJ1-1, with D possibly being TRBD1 (5 bases). Trimming took off 2 bases at V and 7 bases at J, with 17 bases between the two ends. The CDR3 sequence is 15 residues long. Germline V CDR1 and CDR2: KGHSH, LQKENI. The CDR3: CASSPTGGGIGEAFF. CDR3 nucleotide sequence: TGTGCCAGCTCACCAACTGGGGGTGGGATTGGTGAAGCTTTCTTT.